These T cell receptor beta chains were read from a single sample in a study of blood T cells in healthy people across ages. TCRdb processed the 5' RACE reads anew with MiXCR; each CDR3 protein has one entry. The sample contains hundreds of thousands of distinct CDR3 sequences, 25% to 30% of which appear only once. Sequenced: blood. These receptors were taken from a woman aged 80 or older in good health. Each CDR3 is given with its conserved first and last residue. D genes are given only for firm matches. A row's size may be missing; if present it is once, few, many or a size class.

>TRBJ1-4|TRBV12-3/TRBV12-4|many|TRBD1
CASSLNRGLEKLFF
TGTGCCAGCAGTTTAAACAGGGGGCTTGAAAAACTGTTTTTT
>TRBJ1-2|TRBV18|many|.
CASSPAGNYGYTF
TGTGCCAGCTCACCGGCAGGGAACTATGGCTACACCTTC
>TRBJ2-5|TRBV2|many|TRBD2
CASSSPSGGAQETQYF
TGTGCCAGCAGCTCCCCTAGCGGGGGGGCTCAGGAGACCCAGTACTTC
>TRBJ2-7|TRBV11-2|few|.
CASSWATGLQYEQYF
TGTGCCAGCAGCTGGGCCACGGGACTTCAGTACGAGCAGTACTTC
>TRBJ1-6|TRBV7-9|many|TRBD1
CASSSAQGANSPLHF
TGTGCCAGCAGCTCGGCACAGGGGGCAAATTCACCCCTCCACTTT
>TRBJ2-3|TRBV7-2|many|.
CASSLAMNSVETQYF
TGTGCCAGCAGCTTAGCTATGAACTCAGTAGAAACGCAGTATTTT
>TRBJ2-3|TRBV9|many|.
CASSVTPIPPDTQYF
TGTGCCAGCAGCGTAACGCCCATCCCGCCAGATACGCAGTATTTT
>TRBJ1-1|TRBV7-9|many|.
CASSFLGRKNTEAFF
TGTGCCAGCAGCTTCCTCGGACGGAAGAACACTGAAGCTTTCTTT
>TRBJ2-5|TRBV12-3/TRBV12-4|many|.
CASSLYRGGETQYF
TGTGCCAGCAGTTTATATCGGGGAGGAGAGACCCAGTACTTC
>TRBJ2-7|TRBV18|few|.
CASSPQEGSYEQYF
TGTGCCAGCTCACCTCAAGAGGGCTCCTACGAGCAGTACTTC
>TRBJ2-7|TRBV6-1|.|.
CASSSWLGPSYEQYF
TGTGCCAGCAGTTCCTGGCTGGGCCCCTCCTACGAGCAGTACTTC
>TRBJ1-2|TRBV7-2|many|.
CASSLDRTGYTF
TGTGCCAGCAGCTTAGACAGAACTGGCTACACCTTC
>TRBJ1-2|TRBV2|many|.
CASGVFTYGYTF
TGTGCCAGCGGAGTTTTCACCTATGGCTACACCTTC
>TRBJ1-2|TRBV7-2|many|.
CASSTRDGLYGYTF
TGTGCCAGCAGCACCCGGGACGGGCTCTATGGCTACACCTTC
>TRBJ2-1|TRBV10-3|many|.
CAISQGRSNEQFF
TGTGCCATCAGTCAGGGGCGATCCAATGAGCAGTTCTTC
>TRBJ2-3|TRBV18|.|.
CASSPRDGSTDTQYF
TGTGCCAGCTCCCCAAGGGACGGATCCACAGATACGCAGTATTTT
>TRBJ2-2|TRBV4-3|few|TRBD1
CASSQADRVVGELFF
TGCGCCAGCAGCCAGGCGGACAGGGTGGTCGGGGAGCTGTTTTTT
>TRBJ2-2|TRBV7-2|once|.
CASGSTGRLFF
TGTGCCAGCGGTAGCACCGGGAGGCTGTTTTTT
>TRBJ2-1|TRBV7-2|many|TRBD1
CASIPGTGSSYNEQFF
TGTGCCAGCATCCCCGGGACAGGGAGCTCCTACAATGAGCAGTTCTTC
>TRBJ2-2|TRBV6-1|many|TRBD1
CASSRDRDTGELFF
TGTGCCAGCAGCCGAGACAGGGACACCGGGGAGCTGTTTTTT
>TRBJ2-7|TRBV7-9|many|TRBD1
CASSFGTGNYEQYF
TGTGCCAGCAGCTTCGGGACAGGGAACTACGAGCAGTACTTC
>TRBJ1-6|TRBV19|.|.
CASSIVRFNSPLHF
TGTGCCAGTAGTATAGTCCGGTTCAATTCACCCCTCCACTTT
>TRBJ2-7|TRBV12-3/TRBV12-4|.|TRBD2
CASNPGRGIDEQYF
TGTGCCAGCAACCCGGGGAGGGGCATCGACGAGCAGTACTTC
>TRBJ1-4|TRBV7-2|.|.
CASSFGRVTSEKLFF
TGTGCCAGCAGCTTTGGCCGGGTAACTAGTGAAAAACTGTTTTTT
>TRBJ2-1|TRBV11-2|many|TRBD2
CASSFSGGAHNEQFF
TGTGCCAGCAGCTTTAGCGGGGGGGCCCACAATGAGCAGTTCTTC
>TRBJ1-2|TRBV7-2|many|.
CASSVVRAGGDGYTF
TGTGCCAGCAGCGTGGTTCGGGCAGGAGGTGATGGCTACACCTTC
>TRBJ1-5|TRBV20-1|.|.
CSAAGAGDQPQHF
TGCAGTGCGGCCGGGGCAGGGGATCAGCCCCAGCATTTT
>TRBJ2-1|TRBV3-1|few|.
CASSPTGGGAQFF
TGTGCCAGCAGCCCCACCGGAGGTGGGGCGCAGTTCTTC
>TRBJ2-3|TRBV12-3/TRBV12-4|once|TRBD1
CASSFRDSSTDTQYF
TGTGCCAGCAGTTTTCGGGACAGTAGCACAGATACGCAGTATTTT
>TRBJ2-5|TRBV6-6|many|TRBD2
CASRLAKETQYF
TGTGCCAGCAGACTAGCGAAAGAGACCCAGTACTTC
>TRBJ2-3|TRBV7-6|many|TRBD1
CASSLNPRGRDTQYF
TGTGCCAGCAGCTTAAATCCGAGGGGGCGAGATACGCAGTATTTT
>TRBJ2-7|TRBV29-1|many|.
CSVGWGSSYEQYF
TGCAGCGTTGGGTGGGGGAGCTCCTACGAGCAGTACTTC
>TRBJ1-5|TRBV12-3/TRBV12-4|few|.
CASSNQGQHQPQHF
TGTGCCAGCAGTAATCAGGGTCAGCATCAGCCCCAGCATTTT
>TRBJ1-1|TRBV2|.|.
CASSEGFRLNTEAFF
TGTGCCAGCAGTGAAGGGTTTCGGTTGAACACTGAAGCTTTCTTT
>TRBJ1-5|TRBV6-2/TRBV6-3|.|.
CASSYRTGGQPQHF
TGTGCCAGCAGTTACCGGACGGGTGGGCAGCCCCAGCATTTT
>TRBJ1-2|TRBV3-1|many|TRBD1
CASSQGTGYKGYTF
TGTGCCAGCAGCCAAGGGACAGGGTATAAAGGCTACACCTTC
>TRBJ1-3|TRBV20-1|.|.
CSARVPTGPAGNTIYF
TGCAGTGCTAGAGTACCAACAGGACCCGCTGGAAACACCATATATTTT
>TRBJ2-7|TRBV7-2|.|.
CASSYITRREIQYF
TGCGCCAGCAGCTATATAACTAGGAGAGAGATCCAGTACTTC
>TRBJ1-3|TRBV3-1|.|.
CASSPSDGNRRAIYF
TGTGCCAGCAGCCCCAGCGACGGAAATCGAAGAGCCATATATTTT
>TRBJ1-4|TRBV7-2|many|TRBD1
CASSGSGQMNEKLFF
TGTGCCAGCAGCGGCTCGGGACAGATGAATGAAAAACTGTTTTTT
>TRBJ2-3|TRBV6-1|.|.
CASSESSTRRDTQYF
TGTGCCAGCAGTGAGTCGTCGACAAGGAGAGATACGCAGTATTTT
>TRBJ2-7|TRBV7-2|.|TRBD1
CASSLGGQGACYEQYF
TGTGCCAGCAGCTTAGGGGGGCAGGGGGCTTGTTACGAGCAGTACTTC
>TRBJ1-6|TRBV6-2/TRBV6-3|.|TRBD1
CASSYPGGFPLHF
TGTGCCAGCAGTTACCCAGGGGGTTTCCCCCTCCACTTT